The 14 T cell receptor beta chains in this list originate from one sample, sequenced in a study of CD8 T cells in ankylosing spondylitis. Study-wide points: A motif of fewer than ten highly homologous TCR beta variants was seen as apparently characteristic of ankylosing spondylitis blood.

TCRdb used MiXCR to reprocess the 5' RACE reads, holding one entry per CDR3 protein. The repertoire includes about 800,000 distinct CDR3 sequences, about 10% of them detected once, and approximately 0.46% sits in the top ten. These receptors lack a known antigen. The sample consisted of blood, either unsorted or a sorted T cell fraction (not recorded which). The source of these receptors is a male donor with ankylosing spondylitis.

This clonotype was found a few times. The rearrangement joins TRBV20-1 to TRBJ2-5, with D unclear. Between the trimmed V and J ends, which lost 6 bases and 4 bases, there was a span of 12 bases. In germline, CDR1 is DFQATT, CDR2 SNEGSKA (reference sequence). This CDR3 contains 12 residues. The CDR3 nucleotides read TGCAGTGCAGCGCTCGGGCCAGAGACCCAGTACTTC. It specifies CSAALGPETQYF.

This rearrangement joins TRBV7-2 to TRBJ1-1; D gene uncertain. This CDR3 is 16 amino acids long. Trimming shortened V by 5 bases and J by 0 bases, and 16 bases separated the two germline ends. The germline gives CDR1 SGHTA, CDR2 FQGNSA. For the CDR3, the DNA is TGTGCCAGCAGCCCACGAGGGCCGTATATGAACACTGAAGCTTTCTTT. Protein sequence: CASSPRGPYMNTEAFF.

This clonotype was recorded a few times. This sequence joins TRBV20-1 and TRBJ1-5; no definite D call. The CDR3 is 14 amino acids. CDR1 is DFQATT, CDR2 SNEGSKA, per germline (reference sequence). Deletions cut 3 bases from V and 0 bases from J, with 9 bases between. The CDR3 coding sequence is TGCAGTGCTAGTAGGCAGGATAGCAATCAGCCCCAGCATTTT. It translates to CSASRQDSNQPQHF.

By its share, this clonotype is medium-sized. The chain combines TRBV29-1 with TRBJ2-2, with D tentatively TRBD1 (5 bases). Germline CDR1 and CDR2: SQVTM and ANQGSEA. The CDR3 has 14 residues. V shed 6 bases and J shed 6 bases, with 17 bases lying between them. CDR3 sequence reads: CSVSPGHFPGELFF. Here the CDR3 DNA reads TGCAGCGTGTCTCCCGGACATTTCCCCGGGGAGCTGTTTTTT.

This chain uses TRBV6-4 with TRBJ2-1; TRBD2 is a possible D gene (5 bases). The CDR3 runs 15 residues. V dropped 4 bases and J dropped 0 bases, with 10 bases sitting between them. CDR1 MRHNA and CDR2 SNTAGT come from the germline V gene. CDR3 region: CASSVRGNSYNEQFF. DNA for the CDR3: TGTGCCAGCAGTGTCCGGGGTAACTCCTACAATGAGCAGTTCTTC.

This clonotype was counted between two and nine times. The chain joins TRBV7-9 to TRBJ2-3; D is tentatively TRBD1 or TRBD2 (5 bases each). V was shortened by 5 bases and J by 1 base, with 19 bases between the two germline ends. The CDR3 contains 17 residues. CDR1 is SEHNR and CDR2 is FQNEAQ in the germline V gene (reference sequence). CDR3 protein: CASSATGTPIGTDTQYF. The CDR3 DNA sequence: TGTGCCAGCAGCGCCACCGGGACGCCTATCGGCACAGATACGCAGTATTTT.

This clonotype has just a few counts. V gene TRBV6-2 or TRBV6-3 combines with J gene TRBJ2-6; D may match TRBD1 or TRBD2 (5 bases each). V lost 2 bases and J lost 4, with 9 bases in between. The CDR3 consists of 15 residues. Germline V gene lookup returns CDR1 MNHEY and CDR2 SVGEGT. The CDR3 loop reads CASSYGGAGANVLTF. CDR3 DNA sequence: TGTGCCAGCAGTTACGGGGGAGCAGGGGCCAACGTCCTGACTTTC.

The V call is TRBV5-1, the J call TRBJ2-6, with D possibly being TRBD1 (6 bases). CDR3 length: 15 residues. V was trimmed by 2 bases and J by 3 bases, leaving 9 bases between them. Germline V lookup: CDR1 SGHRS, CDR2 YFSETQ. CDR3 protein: CASSLQGNGANVLTF. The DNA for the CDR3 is TGCGCCAGCAGCTTACAGGGAAATGGGGCCAACGTCCTGACTTTC.

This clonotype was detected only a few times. The CDR3, as DNA: TGCAGTGCCCCCTACGCCGGATCCAGGAATGAGCAGTTCTTC. This encodes CSAPYAGSRNEQFF. This chain uses TRBV20-1 with TRBJ2-1; unclear D gene. This CDR3 is 14 amino acids long. Trimming removed 6 bases at V and 7 bases at J, with 19 bases between. Looked up from germline, CDR1 is DFQATT and CDR2 is SNEGSKA (reference sequence).

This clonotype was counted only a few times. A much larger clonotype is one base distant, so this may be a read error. The CDR3, as DNA: TGTGCCAGCAGCCAGGGACAGGAGAACACTGAAGCTTTCTTT. It codes for CASSQGQENTEAFF. This chain links TRBV28 with TRBJ1-1, with 8 bases lining up with TRBD1. J lost 1 base, V lost 6 bases, and 4 bases had no gene match. CDR1 MDHEN and CDR2 SYDVKM come from the germline V gene. This CDR3 has 14 amino acids.

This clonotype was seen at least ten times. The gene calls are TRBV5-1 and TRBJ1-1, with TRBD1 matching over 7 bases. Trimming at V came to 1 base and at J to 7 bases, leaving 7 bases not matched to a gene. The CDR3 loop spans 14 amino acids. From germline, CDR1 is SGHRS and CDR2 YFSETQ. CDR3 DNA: TGCGCCAGCAGCTTGATGGAGGGGGCCCGTGAAGCTTTCTTT. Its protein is CASSLMEGAREAFF.

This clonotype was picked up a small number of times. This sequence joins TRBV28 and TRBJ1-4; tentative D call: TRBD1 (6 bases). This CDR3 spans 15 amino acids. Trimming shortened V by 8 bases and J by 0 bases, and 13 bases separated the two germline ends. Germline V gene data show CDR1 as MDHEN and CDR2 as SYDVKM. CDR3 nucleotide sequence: TGTGCCAGCTGGGCAGGGGCCTCAACTAATGAAAAACTGTTTTTT. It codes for CASWAGASTNEKLFF.

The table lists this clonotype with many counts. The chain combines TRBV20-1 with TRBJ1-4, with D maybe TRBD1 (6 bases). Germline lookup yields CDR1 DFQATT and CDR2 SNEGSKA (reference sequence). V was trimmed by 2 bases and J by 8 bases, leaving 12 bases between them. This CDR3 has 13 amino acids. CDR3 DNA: TGCAGTGCTAGAAACACCCAGGGGGAAAAACTGTTTTTT. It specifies CSARNTQGEKLFF.

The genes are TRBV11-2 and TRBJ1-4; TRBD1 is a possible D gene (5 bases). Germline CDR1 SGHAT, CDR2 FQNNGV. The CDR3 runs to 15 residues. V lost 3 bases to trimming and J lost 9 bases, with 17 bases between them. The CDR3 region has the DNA TGTGCCAGCAGCTTCCGGGACGGGGGTGAAAAAAAACTGTTTTTT. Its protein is CASSFRDGGEKKLFF.